This T cell receptor (beta chain) comes out of a study of blood T cell repertoires in COVID-19. Study-level background: PBMCs, B-cell-depleted T cells, or T cells were the source of the cDNA or gDNA that made up the material.

With V trimmed by 8 bases and J by 2 bases, 5 bases remained unmatched. Germline V gene lookup returns CDR1 MDHEN and CDR2 SYDVKM. The CDR3 sequence is 14 residues long. Authors' analysis steps: The assay estimated nucleated cells by amplifying reference gene primers. TCRdb's copy holds only in-frame clones and misses some; the assay was immunoSEQ multiplex PCR. V and J calls and clone size are those listed in that table; D and trimming were worked out from the DNA. The sample consists of fewer than 500,000 clones, approximately 90% of them appearing once. The participants were between about 18 and 90 years old and came from under 25 US areas. This clone was seen only once.

The TCR comes from a man aged 25 to 40 who had recovered from COVID-19. The chain has TRBV28 and TRBJ1-3, with 8 bases aligning to TRBD1. Sequencing used PBMCs or T cells enriched from blood (not recorded which). The CDR3, as DNA: TGTGCCAGCTACCAGGGGGCTACTGGAAACACCATATATTTT. Amino acid sequence: CASYQGATGNTIYF.